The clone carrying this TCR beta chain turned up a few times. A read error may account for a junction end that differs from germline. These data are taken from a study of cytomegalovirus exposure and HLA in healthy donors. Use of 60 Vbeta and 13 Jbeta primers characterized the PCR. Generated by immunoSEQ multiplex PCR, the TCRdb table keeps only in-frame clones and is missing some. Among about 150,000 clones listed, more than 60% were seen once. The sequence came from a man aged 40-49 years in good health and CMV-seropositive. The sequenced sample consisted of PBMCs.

The CDR3: CSSSPKWADEQYF. Written as DNA, the CDR3 is TGTTCCAGCAGCCCTAAATGGGCCGACGAGCAGTACTTC. This chain joins TRBV7-9 and TRBJ2-7; D ambiguous. In germline, CDR1 is SEHNR, CDR2 FQNEAQ (reference sequence). This CDR3 spans 13 amino acids.